Presented here are 29 T cell receptor beta chains from one specimen sequenced in a study of early T cells in non-severe SARS-CoV-2 infection. TCRdb ran MiXCR on the 5' RACE reads and lists one entry per CDR3 protein. The sample has tens of thousands of distinct CDR3 sequences, about 8.2% seen once; the top ten hold roughly 13%. Specimen: whole blood. These receptors were obtained from an adult who was a healthcare worker with PCR-confirmed SARS-CoV-2 infection or an uninfected control (not recorded which).

This clonotype has ten or more counts. The chain employs TRBV29-1 and TRBJ2-6, with D hard to call. This CDR3 has 14 residues. The V gene's germline CDR1 is SQVTM and CDR2 ANQGSEA. Trimming cost V 6 bases and J 3 bases, with 12 bases left between them. The chain's CDR3 is CSVAPGLGANVLTF. Here the CDR3 DNA reads TGCAGCGTGGCCCCGGGCCTTGGGGCCAACGTCCTGACTTTC.

The sample holds a few counts of this clonotype. The V call is TRBV2, the J call TRBJ1-3; 9 bases align to TRBD1. Germline V gene data show CDR1 as SNHLY and CDR2 as FYNNEI. This CDR3 comprises 16 residues. J lost 0 bases, V lost 6 bases, and 6 bases had no gene match. CDR3 region: CASRDRGIASGNTIYF. The CDR3 DNA is TGTGCCAGCAGGGACAGGGGAATTGCCTCTGGAAACACCATATATTTT.

Comments on this clonotype: This may be a read error, as it is one base from a much larger clone. The V call is TRBV11-2, the J call TRBJ2-3; 8 bases align to TRBD1. This CDR3 comprises 15 residues. Germline lookup yields CDR1 SGHAT and CDR2 FQNNGV. The DNA for the CDR3 is TGTGCCAGCAGCCCCGGACAGGGTTTGACAGATTCGCAGTATTTT. Amino acids: CASSPGQGLTDSQYF.

This clonotype has ten or more counts. The chain is built from TRBV10-3 and TRBJ2-2; 9 bases map to TRBD1. The CDR3 has 16 amino acids. The germline CDR1 and CDR2 sequences are ENHRY and SYGVKD. The trim removed 6 bases at V and 0 bases at J, leaving 5 bases unmatched. The CDR3 DNA is TGTGCCATCAGAGCCGGGACAGGGACGAACACCGGGGAGCTGTTTTTT. Translation: CAIRAGTGTNTGELFF.

In this sample, this clonotype turned up a few times. The chain links TRBV3-1 to TRBJ2-7, with 7 bases that match TRBD1. Germline V gene lookup returns CDR1 LGHDT and CDR2 YNNKEL (reference sequence). V trimming: 2 bases; J trimming: 2 bases; junction bases outside the gene matches: 6. There are 15 residues in the CDR3. CDR3 DNA: TGTGCCAGCAGCCAACGGAGGCAGGGGGCCTACGAGCAGTACTTC. Translating it yields CASSQRRQGAYEQYF.

This clonotype was counted only a few times. The chain has TRBV6-2 or TRBV6-3 and TRBJ1-6, with D tentatively TRBD1 (6 bases). Trimming cost V 4 bases and J 7 bases, with 17 bases left between them. The germline V gene has CDR1 MNHEY and CDR2 SVGEGT. CDR3 length: 16 amino acids. CDR3 nucleotides: TGTGCCAGCAGTTTGGGACTCTGGACAGCGAATTCACCCCTCCACTTT. It is translated as CASSLGLWTANSPLHF.

The genes are TRBV2 and TRBJ1-6; unclear D gene. The germline V and J ends were trimmed by 5 bases and 10 bases, with 15 bases remaining between them. The CDR3 contains 14 residues. The V gene's germline CDR1 is SNHLY and CDR2 FYNNEI. The CDR3 DNA sequence: TGTGCCAGCAGTCCCGGACCAGCCGGATCACCCCTCCACTTT. Amino acid sequence: CASSPGPAGSPLHF. Together with reference TRBV2 and TRBJ1-6, the CDR3 gives the full variable domain: EPEVTQTPSHQVTQMGQEVILRCVPISNHLYFYWYRQILGQKVEFLVSFYNNEISEKSEIFDDQFSVERPDGSNFTLKIRSTKLEDSAMYFCASSPGPAGSPLHFGNGTRLTVT.

This clonotype was counted only a few times. The rearrangement joins TRBV6-2 or TRBV6-3 to TRBJ1-3, with D possibly matching TRBD1 (6 bases). Germline-derived CDR1 and CDR2 are MNHEY and SVGEGT. Trimming cost V 4 bases and J 0 bases, with 13 bases left between them. This CDR3 has 16 residues. This chain's CDR3 is CASSFGQTLSGNTIYF. The DNA of the CDR3 is TGTGCCAGCAGTTTTGGACAGACACTCTCTGGAAACACCATATATTTT.

This clonotype came up many times. The chain combines TRBV6-4 with TRBJ1-1; D perhaps matches TRBD1 (6 bases). The germline V and J ends were trimmed by 4 bases and 6 bases, with 12 bases remaining between them. The CDR3 length is 13 residues. Germline V gives CDR1 MRHNA, CDR2 SNTAGT. This chain's CDR3 is CASSVTGSAEAFF. The CDR3 DNA sequence: TGTGCCAGCAGTGTAACAGGGAGTGCTGAAGCTTTCTTT.

This clonotype has a count of ten or more. The V call is TRBV10-1, the J call TRBJ1-5, with a tentative D call TRBD1 (5 bases). The CDR3 sequence is 18 residues long. V lost 4 bases to trimming and J lost 6 bases, with 25 bases between them. Per germline, CDR1 WNHNN and CDR2 SYGVQD (reference sequence). The CDR3 DNA is TGCGCCAGCAGTGCCTTTCGGGACCCCGATGCCCCAGGTCAGCCCCAGCATTTT. It yields the protein CASSAFRDPDAPGQPQHF.

Many counts were recorded for this clonotype. V is TRBV5-5 and J is TRBJ1-4; D gene unclear. The germline V and J ends were trimmed by 1 base and 6 bases, with 7 bases remaining between them. Germline CDR1 and CDR2: SGHKS and YYEKEE (reference sequence). This CDR3 is built from 13 residues. CDR3 sequence reads: CASSLFRDEKLFF. CDR3 coding DNA: TGTGCCAGCAGCTTGTTTAGGGATGAAAAACTGTTTTTT.

This clonotype was counted many times. V and J are TRBV11-3 and TRBJ2-3; D gene ambiguous. This CDR3 has 17 residues. Trimming cost V 1 base and J 0 bases, with 14 bases left between them. Germline assignment: CDR1 SGHNT and CDR2 YENEEA. The CDR3 reads CASSLGYGQDSTDTQYF. The CDR3 DNA reads TGTGCCAGCAGCTTAGGATATGGGCAGGACAGCACAGATACGCAGTATTTT.

There are many counts of this clonotype. The chain carries TRBV10-3 and TRBJ1-1; 7 bases agree with TRBD1. The CDR3 extends over 14 amino acids. The germline CDR1 and CDR2 sequences are ENHRY and SYGVKD. V dropped 11 bases and J dropped 4; count of bases not matched to a gene: 13. CDR3 protein: CAVRGTTGSTEAFF. The DNA of the CDR3 is TGTGCCGTAAGAGGAACGACAGGGAGCACTGAAGCTTTCTTT.

With respect to this clonotype: Since the CDR3 does not end with the conserved phenylalanine or tryptophan, this likely comes from a read error. J is TRBJ2-1 and V is TRBV18; TRBD1 is a possible D gene (6 bases). The V gene's germline CDR1 is KGHSH and CDR2 LQKENI. The CDR3 runs to 16 residues. Trimming removed 2 bases from V and 2 bases from J, with 13 bases in between. CDR3: CASSPRTVRTYNEQFL. The CDR3 nucleotides read TGTGCCAGCTCACCAAGGACAGTGAGGACCTACAATGAGCAGTTCCTC.

V usage is TRBV5-8 and J usage is TRBJ2-7; D remains unclear. V lost 1 base, J lost 4 bases, and 15 bases lay in between. Per the germline V gene, CDR1 is SGHTS and CDR2 is YDEGEE. The CDR3 spans 15 residues. CDR3 DNA: TGTGCCAGCAGCTTGCATCGCCCGGGTAGGTACGAGCAGTACTTC. Translation: CASSLHRPGRYEQYF.

This clonotype appeared a few times. The gene calls are TRBV20-1 and TRBJ1-2, with a weak D call TRBD1 (6 bases). V lost 6 bases to trimming and J lost 8 bases, with 16 bases between them. Germline CDR1 and CDR2: DFQATT and SNEGSKA (reference sequence). The CDR3 has 12 amino acids. The CDR3 nucleotides are TGCAGTGCGAGGACAGTTCTGAGGGGCTACACCTTC. It specifies CSARTVLRGYTF.

Regarding this clonotype: A read error may be the cause here, since a much bigger clone is one base away. The gene calls are TRBV10-3 and TRBJ2-5; D ambiguous. This CDR3 has 13 residues. Germline V gene sequence: CDR1 ENHRY, CDR2 SYGVKD. The CDR3: CVTQTENQETQYF. The CDR3 DNA follows: TGTGTCACCCAGACGGAAAACCAAGAGACCCAGTACTTC.

Many counts were recorded for this clonotype. The chain uses TRBV30 and TRBJ1-1, with D unresolved. V was cut by 5 bases and J by 0 bases, with 4 bases left in between. CDR3 size: 11 residues. The germline V gene has CDR1 GTSNPN and CDR2 SVGIG (reference sequence). This CDR3 reads CAWVLNTEAFF. CDR3 sequence (DNA): TGTGCCTGGGTTTTGAACACTGAAGCTTTCTTT.

This clonotype was seen repeatedly, ten times or more. The genes are TRBV6-5 and TRBJ1-4, with no clear D. The germline V gene encodes CDR1 MNHEY and CDR2 SVGAGI. The CDR3 consists of 12 residues. V gave up 5 bases and J gave up 8 bases, with 9 bases separating them. The CDR3 DNA follows: TGTGCCAGCAGTAAAGGAAAAGAAAAACTGTTTTTT. Translated, it gives CASSKGKEKLFF.

This clonotype was found many times. The V gene is TRBV6-6, the J gene TRBJ1-1; 8 bases map to TRBD1. The CDR3 covers 16 residues. The germline V gene has CDR1 MNHNY and CDR2 SVGAGI (reference sequence). V lost 5 bases, J lost 4 bases, and 12 bases stayed unmatched. The CDR3 nucleotides read TGTGCCAGCAGTGTCCGGGACAGGCGGTTAGGCACTGAAGCTTTCTTT. Its protein product is CASSVRDRRLGTEAFF.

The gene calls are TRBV20-1 and TRBJ2-3; a weak D match, TRBD2 (7 bases). This CDR3 contains 14 residues. V was pared by 5 bases and J by 2 bases, with 14 bases between. Germline V gene data show CDR1 as DFQATT and CDR2 as SNEGSKA (reference sequence). CDR3 nucleotides: TGCAGTGCTCTCAGCGGGGACATCACAGATACGCAGTATTTT. Its protein product is CSALSGDITDTQYF.

This clonotype was seen at least ten times. This chain uses TRBV7-2 with TRBJ2-7; tentative D call: TRBD2 (5 bases). This CDR3 is built from 13 residues. Per the germline V gene, CDR1 is SGHTA and CDR2 is FQGNSA. The germline V and J ends were trimmed by 6 bases and 0 bases, with 9 bases remaining between them. The CDR3 nucleotides read TGTGCCAGCAGGGGAGAGGGCTCCTACGAGCAGTACTTC. Residues: CASRGEGSYEQYF.

This clonotype occurred many times. This sequence joins TRBV7-2 and TRBJ2-1; 9 nucleotides agree with TRBD1. V shed 7 bases and J 10 bases; nucleotides not matched to a gene: 14. This CDR3 comprises 15 residues. Germline CDR1 SGHTA, CDR2 FQGNSA. In DNA form, the CDR3 reads TGTGCCAGCATGCAACCGGGACAGGGATCCCGAGAGCAGTTCTTC. Encoded protein: CASMQPGQGSREQFF.

This clonotype was seen many times. The chain links TRBV6-1 to TRBJ2-1, with D uncertain. CDR1 MNHNS and CDR2 SASEGT come from the germline V gene. This CDR3 has 14 residues. The germline V and J ends were trimmed by 7 bases and 1 base, with 11 bases remaining between them. CDR3 sequence reads: CASTPRVSYNEQFF. As DNA, the CDR3 is TGTGCCAGCACCCCTCGAGTGTCCTACAATGAGCAGTTCTTC.

This clonotype is medium-sized within its sample. The V call is TRBV11-3, the J call TRBJ2-3; 7 positions agree with TRBD1. Germline V gene sequence: CDR1 SGHNT, CDR2 YENEEA. The CDR3 spans 14 residues. V lost 4 bases and J lost 6; bases outside the gene matches: 7. The CDR3 region is CASSSSSTGDTQYF. The CDR3 region has the DNA TGTGCCAGCAGCTCCTCCTCGACAGGGGATACGCAGTATTTT.

In this sample, this clonotype turned up many times. The rearrangement links TRBV5-4 to TRBJ1-5; D is unresolved. Trimming removed 0 bases at V and 8 bases at J, with 9 bases between. This CDR3 has 13 amino acids. Germline lookup yields CDR1 SGHNT and CDR2 YYREEE (reference sequence). The CDR3 nucleotides read TGTGCCAGCAGCTTGGTCCCCAGCGAGCCCCAGCATTTT. This codes for CASSLVPSEPQHF.

In this sample, this clonotype turned up many times. J is TRBJ1-2 and V is TRBV30, with no clear D. The CDR3 contains 13 residues. The germline gives CDR1 GTSNPN, CDR2 SVGIG (reference sequence). Trimming took off 0 bases at V and 8 bases at J, with 13 bases between the two ends. The CDR3 spells CAWSVLIARGYTF. CDR3 bases: TGTGCCTGGAGTGTACTCATAGCCCGAGGCTACACCTTC.

This clonotype has ten or more counts. The V call is TRBV11-1, the J call TRBJ2-1; tentative D call: TRBD1 (6 bases). The germline V and J ends were trimmed by 0 bases and 2 bases, with 8 bases remaining between them. Germline V CDR1 and CDR2: SGHAT, FQDESV (reference sequence). The CDR3 runs to 15 residues. The CDR3, as DNA: TGTGCCAGCAGCTTAGCGGGGGACACCTACAATGAGCAGTTCTTC. Translation: CASSLAGDTYNEQFF.

This rearrangement joins TRBV6-6 to TRBJ1-2; 7 bases are a match to TRBD1. After removal of 2 bases from V and 5 bases from J, the junction contained 5 bases not matched to a gene. This CDR3 is 14 amino acids long. Germline V lookup: CDR1 MNHNY, CDR2 SVGAGI (reference sequence). The CDR3 reads CASSYLGQSYGYTF. CDR3 DNA sequence: TGTGCCAGCAGTTACCTGGGACAGTCGTATGGCTACACCTTC.